This TCR beta chain was sequenced for a study of blood T cell repertoires in COVID-19. Whole-study context: Material from acute and convalescent COVID-19 was sourced from the United States, Italy and Spain.

The CDR3 covers 15 residues. Looked up from germline, CDR1 is SGHTA and CDR2 is FQGNSA. The germline V and J ends were trimmed by 1 base and 5 bases, with 15 bases remaining between them. Here immunoSEQ multiplex PCR was the method, and the copy in TCRdb shows in-frame clones only, minus some. The sample includes about 330,000 clones, roughly 87% of them seen just once. The specimen sequenced was PBMCs or T cells enriched from blood (not recorded which). The sequence was collected from a woman in her twenties or thirties who had recovered from COVID-19. The chain employs TRBV7-2 and TRBJ2-7; a weak D match, TRBD1 (5 bases). The CDR3 is CASSLGLWGRDEQYF. The CDR3 bases are TGTGCCAGCAGCTTAGGATTATGGGGCCGGGACGAGCAGTACTTC.